Listed below are T cell receptor beta chains from one sample, sequenced in a study of metastatic and nonmetastatic thyroid tumors. Using MiXCR, TCRdb reanalyzed the PCR reads. The repertoire holds over 8,000 clones, with 31% as singletons. Sequencing was done on a sample of adjacent normal tissue. Source of these receptors: a female donor with papillary thyroid cancer or a benign thyroid nodule (not recorded which). Some clones in this sample may be carry-over from other donors' samples. Each CDR3 is given with its conserved first and last residue. A D gene is named only where the DNA matches it firmly.

>TRBJ1-2|TRBV4-1|TRBD1
CASSQDWQGAPYGYTF
>TRBJ2-1|TRBV7-2|-
CASSWRSYNEQFF
>TRBJ2-7|TRBV25-1|TRBD1
CASSGTSRDRFSYEQYF
>TRBJ2-1|TRBV9|TRBD2
CASSPGLAGLYEQFF
>TRBJ2-5|TRBV6-5|-
CASRGWWETQYF
>TRBJ1-2|TRBV20-1|-
CSARGTSQNYGYTF
>TRBJ2-7|TRBV4-1|-
CASSQMDGSYEQYF
>TRBJ1-5|TRBV6-1|TRBD1
CASSGGTGGGQPQHF
>TRBJ2-7|TRBV6-1|TRBD2
CASSERRLAPSYEQYF
>TRBJ2-1|TRBV9|-
CASSPGGGKGNEQFF
>TRBJ2-2|TRBV6-5|-
CASSYSGTGELFF
>TRBJ2-7|TRBV7-3|TRBD1
CASSPDRGDEQYF
>TRBJ2-7|TRBV25-1|-
CASSEYTSPYEQYF
>TRBJ2-5|TRBV5-6|-
CASSSGETQYF
>TRBJ2-7|TRBV20-1|-
CSARTPDSLYEQYF
>TRBJ2-7|TRBV6-1|-
CASSSGQPYEQYF
>TRBJ2-1|TRBV7-2|-
CASSNLYPHREQFF
>TRBJ2-3|TRBV20-1|TRBD2
CSARGVGSSGSTDTQYF
>TRBJ2-6|TRBV5-4|-
CASSMTEGSGANVLTF
>TRBJ1-6|TRBV5-1|TRBD1
CASSTGQGGAPLHF
>TRBJ2-7|TRBV7-8|-
CASSLDGNYEQYF
>TRBJ1-2|TRBV19|-
CASSISAGYGYTF
>TRBJ2-7|TRBV6-1|-
CASSPGRDGTYEQYF
>TRBJ1-4|TRBV11-2|-
CASSLVGGMGEKLFF
>TRBJ2-3|TRBV2|-
CASSRTPTDTQYF
>TRBJ2-1|TRBV2|-
CASKGEAYNEQFF